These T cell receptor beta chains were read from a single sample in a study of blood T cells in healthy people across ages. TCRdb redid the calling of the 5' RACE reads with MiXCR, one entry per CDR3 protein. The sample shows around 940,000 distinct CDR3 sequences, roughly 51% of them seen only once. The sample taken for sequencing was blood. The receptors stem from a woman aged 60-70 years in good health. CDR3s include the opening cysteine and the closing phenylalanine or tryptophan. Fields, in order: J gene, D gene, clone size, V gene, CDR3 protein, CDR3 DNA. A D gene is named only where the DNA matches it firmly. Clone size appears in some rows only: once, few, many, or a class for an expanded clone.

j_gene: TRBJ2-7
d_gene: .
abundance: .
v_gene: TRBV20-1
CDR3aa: CSASRDNVGQQYF
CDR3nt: TGCAGTGCTAGCCGGGACAACGTGGGGCAGCAGTACTTC

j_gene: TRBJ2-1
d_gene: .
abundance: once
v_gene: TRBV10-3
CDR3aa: CAISGLVGDNEQFF
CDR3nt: TGTGCCATCAGTGGGTTGGTAGGGGACAATGAGCAGTTCTTC

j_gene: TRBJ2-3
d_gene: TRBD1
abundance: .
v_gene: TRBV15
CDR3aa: CATSEGAAGPNGAQYF
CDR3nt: TGTGCCACCAGCGAGGGGGCAGCAGGACCTAATGGTGCGCAGTATTTT

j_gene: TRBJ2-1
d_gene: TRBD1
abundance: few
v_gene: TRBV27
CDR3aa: CASSPGQGVRNEQFF
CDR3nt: TGTGCCAGCAGTCCAGGACAGGGAGTAAGAAATGAGCAGTTCTTC

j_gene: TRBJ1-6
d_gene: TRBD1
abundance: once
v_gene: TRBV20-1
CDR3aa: CSASGGQGTSPLHF
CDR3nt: TGCAGTGCTAGCGGGGGACAGGGGACCTCACCCCTCCACTTT

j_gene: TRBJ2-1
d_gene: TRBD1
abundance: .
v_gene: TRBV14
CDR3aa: CASSQAVGTGAEQFF
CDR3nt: TGTGCCAGCAGCCAAGCTGTCGGGACAGGGGCTGAGCAGTTCTTC

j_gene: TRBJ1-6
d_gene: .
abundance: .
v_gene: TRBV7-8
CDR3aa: CASSSRTGSPLHF
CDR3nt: TGTGCCAGCAGCTCCCGGACGGGTTCACCCCTCCACTTT

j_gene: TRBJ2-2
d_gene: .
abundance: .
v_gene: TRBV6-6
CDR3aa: CASSCSRGRSTGELFF
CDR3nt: TGTGCCAGCAGTTGCTCACGGGGGCGGTCGACCGGGGAGCTGTTTTTT

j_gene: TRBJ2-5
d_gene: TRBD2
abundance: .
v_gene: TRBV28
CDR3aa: CASIPAGGIWETQYF
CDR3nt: TGTGCCAGCATTCCCGCCGGGGGGATCTGGGAGACCCAGTACTTC

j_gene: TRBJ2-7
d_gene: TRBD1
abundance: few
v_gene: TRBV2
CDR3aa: CASIRGTGVEQYF
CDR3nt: TGTGCCAGCATTAGAGGGACAGGGGTTGAGCAGTACTTC

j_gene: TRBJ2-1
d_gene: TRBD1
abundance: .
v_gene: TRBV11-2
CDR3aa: CASSNRDRGYNEQFF
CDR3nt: TGTGCCAGCAGCAACCGGGACAGGGGCTACAATGAGCAGTTCTTC

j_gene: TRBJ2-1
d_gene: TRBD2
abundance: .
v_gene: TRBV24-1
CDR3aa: CATSDPGLAGNHNEQFF
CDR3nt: TGTGCCACCTCAGACCCGGGACTAGCGGGGAACCACAATGAGCAGTTCTTC

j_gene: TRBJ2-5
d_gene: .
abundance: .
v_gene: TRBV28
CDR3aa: CASSLEWRQETQYF
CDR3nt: TGTGCCAGCAGTTTGGAGTGGCGTCAAGAGACCCAGTACTTC

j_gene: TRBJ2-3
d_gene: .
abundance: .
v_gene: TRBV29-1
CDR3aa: CSVEGARATDTQYF
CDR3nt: TGCAGCGTAGAAGGAGCGAGAGCCACAGATACGCAGTATTTT

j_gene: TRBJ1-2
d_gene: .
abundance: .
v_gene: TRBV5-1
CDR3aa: CASSSESGDTCGYTF
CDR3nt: TGCGCCAGCAGCTCCGAGTCAGGGGATACCTGTGGCTACACCTTC

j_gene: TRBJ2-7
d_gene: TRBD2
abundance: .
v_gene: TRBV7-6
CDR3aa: CASSTETSGRAYEQYF
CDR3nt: TGTGCCAGCAGCACAGAGACTAGCGGGAGGGCCTACGAGCAGTACTTC

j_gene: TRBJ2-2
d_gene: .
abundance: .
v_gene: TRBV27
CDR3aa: CASSLSRLTGELFF
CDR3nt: TGTGCCAGCAGTTTATCTAGATTAACCGGGGAGCTGTTTTTT

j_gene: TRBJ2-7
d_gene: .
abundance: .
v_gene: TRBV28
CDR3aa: CASQTPRPSYEQYF
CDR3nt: TGTGCCAGCCAGACTCCCCGACCCTCCTACGAGCAGTACTTC

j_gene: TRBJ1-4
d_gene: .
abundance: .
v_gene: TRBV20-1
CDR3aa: CSARDRWTEKLFF
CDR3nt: TGCAGTGCTAGAGATCGTTGGACAGAAAAACTGTTTTTT

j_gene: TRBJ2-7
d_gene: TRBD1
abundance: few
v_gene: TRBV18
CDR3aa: CASSPSGTGGAYEQYF
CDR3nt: TGTGCCAGCTCACCGTCCGGGACAGGGGGGGCCTACGAGCAGTACTTC

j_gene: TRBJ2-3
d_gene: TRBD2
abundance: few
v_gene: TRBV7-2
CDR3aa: CASSLAHTSGRTDTQYF
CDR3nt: TGTGCCAGCAGCTTAGCCCATACTAGCGGGAGAACAGATACGCAGTATTTT

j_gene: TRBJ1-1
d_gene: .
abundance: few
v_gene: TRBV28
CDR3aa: CASSLGGEDTEAFF
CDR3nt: TGTGCCAGCAGTTTGGGTGGAGAGGACACTGAAGCTTTCTTT

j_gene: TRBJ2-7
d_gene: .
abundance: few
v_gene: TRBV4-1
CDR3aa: CASSQDGAEQYF
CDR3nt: TGCGCCAGCAGCCAAGATGGGGCCGAGCAGTACTTC